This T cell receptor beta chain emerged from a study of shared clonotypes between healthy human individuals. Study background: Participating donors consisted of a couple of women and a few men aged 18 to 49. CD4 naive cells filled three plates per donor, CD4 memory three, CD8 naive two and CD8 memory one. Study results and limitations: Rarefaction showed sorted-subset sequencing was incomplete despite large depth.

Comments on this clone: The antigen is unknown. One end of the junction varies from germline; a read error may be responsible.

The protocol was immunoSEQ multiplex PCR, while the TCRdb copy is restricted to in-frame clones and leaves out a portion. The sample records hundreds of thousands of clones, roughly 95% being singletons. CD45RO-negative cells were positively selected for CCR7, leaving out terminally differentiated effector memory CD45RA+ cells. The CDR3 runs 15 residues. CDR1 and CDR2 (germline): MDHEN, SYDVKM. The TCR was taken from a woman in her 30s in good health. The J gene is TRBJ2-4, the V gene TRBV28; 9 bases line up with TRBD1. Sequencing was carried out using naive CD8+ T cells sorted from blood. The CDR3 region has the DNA TGTGCCAGCAGTTTAGCCGAAGCCACCCCGGGACAGGGAGCGTTC. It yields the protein CASSLAEATPGQGAF.